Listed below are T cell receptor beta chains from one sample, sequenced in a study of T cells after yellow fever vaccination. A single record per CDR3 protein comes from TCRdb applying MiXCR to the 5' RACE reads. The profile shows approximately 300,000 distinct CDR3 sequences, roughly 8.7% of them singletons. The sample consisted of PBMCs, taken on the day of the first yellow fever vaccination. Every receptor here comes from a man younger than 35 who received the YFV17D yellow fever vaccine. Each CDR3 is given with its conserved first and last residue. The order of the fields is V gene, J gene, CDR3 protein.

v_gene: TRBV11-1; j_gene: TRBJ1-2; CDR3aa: CASSDRQGYGYTF
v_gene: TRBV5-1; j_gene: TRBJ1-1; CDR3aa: CASSAQGAIHEAFF
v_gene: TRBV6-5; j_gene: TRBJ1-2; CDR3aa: CASSSLPGTGNYGYTF
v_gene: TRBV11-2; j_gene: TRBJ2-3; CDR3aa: CASSLVTGAPTDTQYF
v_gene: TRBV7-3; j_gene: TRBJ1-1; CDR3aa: CASSLSRWDTEAFF
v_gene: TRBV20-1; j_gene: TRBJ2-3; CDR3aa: CSAGRVYRQDTQYF
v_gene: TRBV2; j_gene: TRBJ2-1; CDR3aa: CASSSTGISSYNEQFF
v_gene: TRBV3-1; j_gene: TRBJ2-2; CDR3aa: CASSQGLPGELFF
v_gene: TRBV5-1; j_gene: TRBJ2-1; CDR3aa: CASSPSGNNEQFF
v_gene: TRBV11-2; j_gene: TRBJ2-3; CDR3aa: CASSLNPRGDTQYF
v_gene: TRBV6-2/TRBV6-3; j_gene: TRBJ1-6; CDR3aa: CASSSSGFNSPLHF
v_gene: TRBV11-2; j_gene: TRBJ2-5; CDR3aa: CASSARINRVEGLQTQYF
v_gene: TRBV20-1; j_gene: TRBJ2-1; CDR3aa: CSANPLANEQFF
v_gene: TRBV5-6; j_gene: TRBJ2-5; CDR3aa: CASRPRGAGETQYF
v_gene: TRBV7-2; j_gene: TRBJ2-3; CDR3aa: CASTFSYGTDTQYF
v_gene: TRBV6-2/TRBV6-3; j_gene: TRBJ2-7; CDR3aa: CASSYLHTGTRPEQYF
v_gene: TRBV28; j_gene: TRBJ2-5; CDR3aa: CASSFNRFSETQYF
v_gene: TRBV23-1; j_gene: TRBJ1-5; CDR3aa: CASSDHLRTQEPQHF
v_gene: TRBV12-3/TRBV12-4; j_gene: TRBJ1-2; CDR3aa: CASSFTGFYGYTF
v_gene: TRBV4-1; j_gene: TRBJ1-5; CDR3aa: CASSRGGGSKPQHF
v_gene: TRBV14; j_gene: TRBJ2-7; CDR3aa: CASSQSLTGKEQYF
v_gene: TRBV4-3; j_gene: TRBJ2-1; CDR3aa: CASSQDGAGHNEQFF
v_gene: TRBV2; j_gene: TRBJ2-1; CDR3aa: CASSEALQDNEQFF
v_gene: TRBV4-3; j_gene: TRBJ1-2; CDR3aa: CASSQDNSALYGYTF
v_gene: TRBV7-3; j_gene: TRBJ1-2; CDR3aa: CASSLRPFAGAERGYTF
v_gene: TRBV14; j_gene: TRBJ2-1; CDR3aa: CASSLGRATNEQFF
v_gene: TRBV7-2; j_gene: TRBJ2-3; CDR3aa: CASSYRTGNTDTQYF
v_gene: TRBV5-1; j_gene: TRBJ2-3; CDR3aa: CASSLNVRAEDTQYF
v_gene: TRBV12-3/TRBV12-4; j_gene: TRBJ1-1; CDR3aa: CASSYRGHGETEAFF
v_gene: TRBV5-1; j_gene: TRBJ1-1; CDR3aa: CASSADSTNTEAFF
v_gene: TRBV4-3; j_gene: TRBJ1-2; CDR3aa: CASSQERSGSYGYTF
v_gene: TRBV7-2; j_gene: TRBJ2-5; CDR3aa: CASSPLGGQQETQYF
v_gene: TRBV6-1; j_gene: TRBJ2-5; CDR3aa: CASSDPGHAETQYF
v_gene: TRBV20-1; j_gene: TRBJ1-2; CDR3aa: CSALNLRDYGYAF
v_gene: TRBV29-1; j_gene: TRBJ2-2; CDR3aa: CSVENPGGDRAGELFF
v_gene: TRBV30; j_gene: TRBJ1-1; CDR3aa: CAWSSYTSTEAFF
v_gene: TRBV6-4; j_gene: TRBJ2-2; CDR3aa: CASRPGQVSGELFF
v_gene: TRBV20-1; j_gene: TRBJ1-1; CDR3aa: CSARGREGWTEAFF
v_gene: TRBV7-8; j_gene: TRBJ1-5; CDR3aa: CASSPAGDHNQPQHF
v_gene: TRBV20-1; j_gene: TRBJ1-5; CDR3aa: CSASPNHKGGRSTSNQPQHF